This TCR beta chain was captured in a study of human T cells and chemical hapten exposure. Study information: The variation in per-sample TCR yields arose mainly from small differences in pooled library volumes. Study-wide points: Following DPC sensitization, TCRs present above 1 in 1000 frequency showed no change. Significantly more large CDR3 similarity clusters were formed by expanded TCRs than by controls.

As for time point: pre-sensitization, week 0. Treatment indicated: therapeutic diphenylcyclopropenone sensitization with weekly scalp DPC. Unfractionated whole blood was the source of the extracted total RNA. Concerning this clonotype: Its matching antigen is unknown.

The CDR3 runs to 14 residues. The V gene's germline CDR1 is SGHAT and CDR2 FQNNGV. V was cut by 4 bases and J by 4 bases, with 14 bases left in between. The library gave individual cDNA molecules unique molecular identifiers. TCRdb processed the RACE reads anew with MiXCR; each CDR3 protein has one entry. The data contain just under 35,000 distinct CDR3 sequences, approximately 10% of them singletons. This chain joins TRBV11-2 and TRBJ2-7; TRBD2 is a possible D gene (6 bases). Sequenced here: whole blood, sampled in connection with sensitization to the hapten diphenylcyclopropenone (DPC). The receptor's source is a man between 45 and 60 years old with alopecia areata. Some clones in this sample may be carry-over from other donors' samples. The CDR3 DNA reads as TGTGCCAGCAGCTCCCCCGTGGGGGGTTACGAGCAGTACTTC. It yields the protein CASSSPVGGYEQYF.